One and the same sample provided the 18 T cell receptor beta chains below, sequenced in a study of cytomegalovirus exposure and HLA in healthy donors. Both 60 Vbeta primers and 13 Jbeta primers went into the PCR. TCRdb keeps only in-frame clones here, not all; method: immunoSEQ multiplex PCR. The sample consists of around 120,000 clones, 79% of them appearing once. Sequenced sample: PBMCs. These receptors originate from a young man in good health and CMV-seronegative.

This clone was observed a few times. The chain couples TRBV30 to TRBJ1-1; TRBD1 might be the D (5 bases). The germline V and J ends were trimmed by 0 bases and 5 bases, with 13 bases remaining between them. The CDR3 is 14 amino acids. The germline CDR1 and CDR2 sequences are GTSNPN and SVGIG (reference sequence). Here the CDR3 DNA reads TGTGCCTGGAGTGTACGGGGGGGAGGAACTGAAGCTTTCTTT. Protein: CAWSVRGGGTEAFF.

The CDR3 bases are TGTGCCAGTAGTCTGGCAGGGGGCGTCAATCAGCCCCAGCATTTT. This gives the protein CASSLAGGVNQPQHF. The chain has TRBV19 and TRBJ1-5; 8 positions agree with TRBD1. The CDR3 runs 15 residues. CDR1 is LNHDA, CDR2 SQIVND, per germline (reference sequence). V lost 5 bases and J lost 3; bases outside the gene matches: 6.

This clone was picked up one time. This chain uses TRBV28 with TRBJ1-2; possibly TRBD1 for D (5 bases). CDR3 length equals 12 residues. V was shortened by 5 bases and J by 4 bases, with 8 bases between the two germline ends. Germline assignment: CDR1 MDHEN and CDR2 SYDVKM. Written as DNA, the CDR3 is TGTGCCAGCAGTAACAGGATCTATGGCTACACCTTC. As protein: CASSNRIYGYTF.

The sample holds one count of this clone. The CDR3 sequence: CSVEGWGRYGELFF. DNA for the CDR3: TGCAGCGTTGAAGGTTGGGGGCGATACGGGGAGCTGTTTTTT. The chain uses TRBV29-1 and TRBJ2-2, with D maybe TRBD1 (6 bases). The length of the CDR3 is 14 residues. V dropped 1 base and J dropped 7 bases, with 13 bases sitting between them. In germline, CDR1 is SQVTM, CDR2 ANQGSEA.

The J gene is TRBJ1-6, the V gene TRBV2; 7 bases match TRBD1. The CDR3 totals 17 residues. The J segment lost 0 bases and the V segment lost 8 bases, leaving 10 bases of the junction unmatched. Germline V lookup: CDR1 SNHLY, CDR2 FYNNEI. The DNA for the CDR3 is TGTGCCAGCGAAGGGGGCGGACAGAGCTCCTATAATTCACCCCTCCACTTT. Protein sequence: CASEGGGQSSYNSPLHF.

V is TRBV30 and J is TRBJ2-4, with 8 bases matching TRBD1. With 5 bases clipped from V and 6 bases from J, the junction kept 9 bases outside the gene matches. The CDR3 runs 14 residues. Germline CDR1 GTSNPN, CDR2 SVGIG (reference sequence). CDR3 bases: TGTGCCTGGCAGAGACAGGGGAGGATAAACATTCAGTACTTC. This encodes CAWQRQGRINIQYF.

This clone came up a few times. The rearrangement links TRBV2 to TRBJ1-1; D unclear. The V end was cut by 3 bases, the J end by 0 bases, with 8 bases between. Germline V lookup: CDR1 SNHLY, CDR2 FYNNEI. The CDR3 loop spans 14 amino acids. The CDR3, as DNA: TGTGCCAGCAGTGACTTGGCAATGAACACTGAAGCTTTCTTT. Residues: CASSDLAMNTEAFF.

The V call is TRBV11-2, the J call TRBJ1-3, with 8 bases identical to TRBD1. Germline V lookup: CDR1 SGHAT, CDR2 FQNNGV. This CDR3 is built from 18 residues. V lost 2 bases and J lost 2; bases outside the gene matches: 11. Here the CDR3 reads CASSLSLFPGQAGNTIYF. As DNA, the CDR3 is TGTGCCAGCAGCTTAAGTCTTTTCCCGGGACAGGCTGGAAACACCATATATTTT.

This chain uses TRBV5-1 with TRBJ2-3; TRBD2 matches at 12 bases. The CDR3 is 16 amino acids. Germline V lookup: CDR1 SGHRS, CDR2 YFSETQ. Trimming cost V 0 bases and J 9 bases; bases outside gene matches: 8. The CDR3 DNA follows: TGCGCCAGCAGCTTGGGTTCTAGCGGGAGGGCCCTAACGCAGTATTTT. It codes for CASSLGSSGRALTQYF.

This chain connects TRBV4-1 to TRBJ2-1, with 7 bases matching TRBD2. J lost 5 bases, V lost 1 base, and 11 bases had no gene match. Germline CDR1 reads MGHRA; CDR2 reads YSYEKL. The CDR3 loop spans 17 amino acids. The CDR3 DNA reads as TGCGCCAGCAGCCAAGCGGCTAGCGGCAATTGGAACAATGAGCAGTTCTTC. Amino acids: CASSQAASGNWNNEQFF.

The chain carries TRBV30 and TRBJ1-1; weak D call: TRBD1 (5 bases). The germline CDR1 and CDR2 sequences are GTSNPN and SVGIG (reference sequence). The CDR3 is 13 residues long. The V gene lost 1 base and the J gene lost 0 bases, with 6 bases spanning the gap. The chain's CDR3 is CAWSGGMNTEAFF. The CDR3 region has the DNA TGTGCCTGGAGTGGGGGCATGAACACTGAAGCTTTCTTT.

This clone was detected a few times. V is TRBV4-3 and J is TRBJ2-1; 12 nucleotides align to TRBD2. Germline lookup yields CDR1 LGHNA and CDR2 YSLEER. This CDR3 is 16 amino acids long. Losses at the gene ends were 0 bases for V and 7 bases for J; bases not matched to a gene: 4. The CDR3 region is CASSQDLAGGLNEQFF. In DNA, the CDR3 is TGCGCCAGCAGCCAAGATCTAGCGGGAGGGTTAAATGAGCAGTTCTTC.

The J gene is TRBJ2-3, the V gene TRBV27; D is possibly TRBD2 (6 bases). The CDR3 length is 11 residues. The V gene lost 8 bases and the J gene lost 6 bases, with 9 bases spanning the gap. The germline CDR1 and CDR2 sequences are MNHEY and SMNVEV (reference sequence). The DNA for the CDR3 is TGTGCCAGCGGACTATCGGATACGCAGTATTTT. Translating it yields CASGLSDTQYF.

The chain carries TRBV5-1 and TRBJ1-1; D may be TRBD1 (6 bases). Trimming took 5 bases from V and 8 from J, leaving 19 bases between them. Germline-derived CDR1 and CDR2 are SGHRS and YFSETQ. This CDR3 contains 14 residues. CDR3 sequence reads: CASSDDRTPPEAFF. Here the CDR3 DNA reads TGCGCCAGCAGTGATGACAGGACTCCCCCAGAAGCTTTCTTT.

The chain couples TRBV10-2 to TRBJ1-1, with 7 nucleotides matching TRBD1. V lost 0 bases, J lost 4 bases, and 2 bases stayed unmatched. This CDR3 is built from 14 residues. Germline V gene data show CDR1 as WSHSY and CDR2 as SAAADI. As DNA, the CDR3 is TGCGCCAGCAGTGAGTCGCAGGGGGGCACTGAAGCTTTCTTT. This sequence encodes CASSESQGGTEAFF.

This sequence joins TRBV15 and TRBJ2-5; 12 bases are a match to TRBD1. Trimming took 3 bases from V and 5 from J; bases not matched to a gene: 4. Germline values: CDR1 LNHNV, CDR2 YYDKDF (reference sequence). This CDR3 region has 15 residues. The CDR3 DNA sequence: TGTGCCACCAGCAGTCAAGGGACAGGGGGCGAGACCCAGTACTTC. This sequence encodes CATSSQGTGGETQYF.

This CDR3 reads CASSLSAGAPDTQYF. CDR3 DNA sequence: TGTGCCAGCAGCCTATCGGCGGGAGCACCGGATACGCAGTATTTT. The genes are TRBV7-3 and TRBJ2-3, with 7 bases lining up with TRBD2. The CDR3 totals 15 residues. Trimming cost V 5 bases and J 6 bases; bases outside gene matches: 11. Germline V gene lookup returns CDR1 SGHTA and CDR2 FQGTGA.

V usage is TRBV18 and J usage is TRBJ1-4, with D unclear. Trimming took off 2 bases at V and 0 bases at J, with 4 bases between the two ends. Germline CDR1 is KGHSH and CDR2 is LQKENI. The CDR3 is made up of 14 amino acids. The CDR3 DNA reads TGTGCCAGCTCACCATCCGCAACTAATGAAAAACTGTTTTTT. This gives the protein CASSPSATNEKLFF.